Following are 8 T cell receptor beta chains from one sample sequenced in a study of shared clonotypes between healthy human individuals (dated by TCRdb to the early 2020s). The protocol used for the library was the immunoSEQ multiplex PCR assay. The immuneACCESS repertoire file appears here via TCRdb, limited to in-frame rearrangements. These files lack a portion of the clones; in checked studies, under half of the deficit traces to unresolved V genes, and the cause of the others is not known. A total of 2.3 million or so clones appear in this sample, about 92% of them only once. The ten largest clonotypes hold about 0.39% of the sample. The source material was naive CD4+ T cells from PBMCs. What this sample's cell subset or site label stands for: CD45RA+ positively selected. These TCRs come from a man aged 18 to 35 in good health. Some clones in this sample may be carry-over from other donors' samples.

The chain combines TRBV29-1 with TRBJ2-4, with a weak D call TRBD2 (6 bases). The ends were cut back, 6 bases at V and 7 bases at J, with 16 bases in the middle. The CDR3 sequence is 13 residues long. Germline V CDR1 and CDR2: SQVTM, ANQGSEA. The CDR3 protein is CSVRSGLRNIQYF. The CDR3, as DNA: TGCAGCGTAAGGAGCGGGCTACGTAACATTCAGTACTTC. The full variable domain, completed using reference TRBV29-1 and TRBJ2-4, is SAVISQKPSRDICQRGTSLTIQCQVDSQVTMMFWYRQQPGQSLTLIATANQGSEATYESGFVIDKFPISRPNLTFSTLTVSNMSPEDSSIYLCSVRSGLRNIQYFGAGTRLSVL.

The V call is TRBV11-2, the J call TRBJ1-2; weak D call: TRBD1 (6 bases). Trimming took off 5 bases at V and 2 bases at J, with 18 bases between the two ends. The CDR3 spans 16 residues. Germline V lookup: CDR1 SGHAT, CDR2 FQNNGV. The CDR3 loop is CASSLLGGEGNYGYTF. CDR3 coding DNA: TGTGCCAGCAGCCTCCTAGGGGGGGAGGGGAACTATGGCTACACCTTC.

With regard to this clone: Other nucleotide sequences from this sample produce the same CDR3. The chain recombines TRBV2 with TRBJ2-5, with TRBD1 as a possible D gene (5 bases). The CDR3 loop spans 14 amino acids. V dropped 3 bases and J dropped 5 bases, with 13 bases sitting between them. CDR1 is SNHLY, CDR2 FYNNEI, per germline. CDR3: CASSDGRAPETQYF. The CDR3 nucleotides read TGTGCCAGCAGTGACGGCAGGGCCCCTGAGACCCAGTACTTC.

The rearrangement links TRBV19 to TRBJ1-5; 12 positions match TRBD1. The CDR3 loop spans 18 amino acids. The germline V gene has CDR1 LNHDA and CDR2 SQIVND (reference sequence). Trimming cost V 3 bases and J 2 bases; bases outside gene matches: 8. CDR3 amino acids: CASSIGGQGAWGNQPQHF. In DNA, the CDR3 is TGTGCCAGTAGTATCGGGGGACAGGGGGCGTGGGGCAATCAGCCCCAGCATTTT.

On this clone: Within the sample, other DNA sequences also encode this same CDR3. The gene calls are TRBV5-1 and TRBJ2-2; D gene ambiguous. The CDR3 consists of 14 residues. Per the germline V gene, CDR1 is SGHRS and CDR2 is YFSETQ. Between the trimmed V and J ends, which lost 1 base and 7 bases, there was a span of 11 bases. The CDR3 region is CASSLLGRSGELFF. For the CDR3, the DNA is TGCGCCAGCAGCTTGTTGGGTAGGAGCGGGGAGCTGTTTTTT.

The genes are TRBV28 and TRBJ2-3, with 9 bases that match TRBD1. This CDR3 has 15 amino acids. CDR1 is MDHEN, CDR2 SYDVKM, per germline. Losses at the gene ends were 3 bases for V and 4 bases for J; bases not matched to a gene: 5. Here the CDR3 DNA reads TGTGCCAGCAGTTTGCGGGACAGGGTCCCAGATACGCAGTATTTT. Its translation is CASSLRDRVPDTQYF. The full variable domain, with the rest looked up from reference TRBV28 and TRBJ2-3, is DVKVTQSSRYLVKRTGEKVFLECVQDMDHENMFWYRQDPGLGLRLIYFSYDVKMKEKGDIPEGYSVSREKKERFSLILESASTNQTSMYLCASSLRDRVPDTQYFGPGTRLTVL.

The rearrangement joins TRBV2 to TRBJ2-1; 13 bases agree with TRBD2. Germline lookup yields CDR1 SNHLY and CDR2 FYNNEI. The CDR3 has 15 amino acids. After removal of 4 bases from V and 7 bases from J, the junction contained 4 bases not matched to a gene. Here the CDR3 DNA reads TGTGCCAGCAGTGGACTAGCGGGAGGAGAGAATGAGCAGTTCTTC. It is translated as CASSGLAGGENEQFF.

The CDR3 reads CASSLGARGSGNEQFF. DNA for the CDR3: TGCGCCAGCAGCTTGGGGGCCCGCGGGAGTGGGAATGAGCAGTTCTTC. The rearrangement links TRBV5-1 to TRBJ2-1; 7 nucleotides align to TRBD2. The CDR3 is made up of 16 amino acids. Looked up from germline, CDR1 is SGHRS and CDR2 is YFSETQ. V was pared by 0 bases and J by 7 bases, with 10 bases of the junction left unmatched.